A single sample gave rise to the 28 T cell receptor beta chains below, sequenced in a study of shared clonotypes between healthy human individuals. Produced via immunoSEQ multiplex PCR; TCRdb's table is partial and in-frame only. The table has over 2 million clones, 90% to 95% seen once. Sequences were obtained from naive CD4+ T cells sorted from blood. Subset here: CD45RA+ positively selected. The receptor source for this set is a man aged 18 to 35 in good health.

This rearrangement joins TRBV6-6 to TRBJ2-5; 8 bases align to TRBD2. V shed 5 bases, J shed 2 bases, and the junction held 7 bases outside the gene matches. The CDR3 is 15 residues long. The germline gives CDR1 MNHNY, CDR2 SVGAGI (reference sequence). The CDR3 DNA sequence: TGTGCCAGCAGTGGGGAGCGGGAGCGACAAGAGACCCAGTACTTC. As protein: CASSGERERQETQYF.

This clone was counted a single time. The gene calls are TRBV18 and TRBJ1-6; the match to TRBD1 covers 9 bases. The junction had 12 bases not matched to a gene; V was cut back by 2 bases and J by 10 bases. Germline CDR1 is KGHSH and CDR2 is LQKENI. This CDR3 contains 17 residues. The CDR3 loop reads CASSPAGQGLGVSPLHF. CDR3 bases: TGTGCCAGCTCACCAGCGGGACAGGGCCTTGGTGTGTCACCCCTCCACTTT. Drawing the rest from reference TRBV18 and TRBJ1-6, the complete variable domain is NAGVMQNPRHLVRRRGQEARLRCSPMKGHSHVYWYRQLPEEGLKFMVYLQKENIIDESGMPKERFSAEFPKEGPSILRIQQVVRGDSAAYFCASSPAGQGLGVSPLHFGNGTRLTVT.

This clone was seen just once. The V and J genes are TRBV19 and TRBJ1-5; D may be TRBD1 (5 bases). This CDR3 spans 16 amino acids. Trimming stripped 4 bases from V and 1 base from J, with 14 bases between. Germline assignment: CDR1 LNHDA and CDR2 SQIVND (reference sequence). CDR3 DNA sequence: TGTGCCAGTAGTACCCGGGACCGTGGGAGCAATCAGCCCCAGCATTTT. Translation gives CASSTRDRGSNQPQHF.

The rearrangement links TRBV5-1 to TRBJ1-6, with 9 positions matching TRBD1. CDR3 length: 15 residues. Germline V CDR1 and CDR2: SGHRS, YFSETQ. V was pared by 2 bases and J by 9 bases, with 6 bases of the junction left unmatched. DNA of the CDR3: TGCGCCAGCAGCTTCGGGGACAGGGAGGCTTCACCCCTCCACTTT. Protein sequence: CASSFGDREASPLHF.

The rearrangement links TRBV5-1 to TRBJ1-3; 10 nucleotides line up with TRBD1. This CDR3 contains 15 residues. Germline V CDR1 and CDR2: SGHRS, YFSETQ. V dropped 4 bases and J dropped 7; count of bases not matched to a gene: 8. CDR3 sequence: CASSPAGTGANTIYF. The DNA for the CDR3 is TGCGCCAGCAGCCCCGCCGGGACAGGGGCCAACACCATATATTTT.

For this clone: At one end, the junction sequence differs from germline, possibly due to a read error. The chain recombines TRBV4-1 with TRBJ2-7; D possibly uses TRBD1 or TRBD2 (5 bases each). Looked up from germline, CDR1 is MGHRA and CDR2 is YSYEKL. CDR3 length: 14 residues. The CDR3 protein is CASSPAGTSHEQYF. Written as DNA, the CDR3 is TGCGCCAGCAGCCCTGCTGGGACCTCCCACGAGCAGTACTTC.

As for this clone: This may arise from a read error, as a much more abundant clone is one base away. Additional DNA sequences in this sample encode the identical CDR3. The chain employs TRBV27 and TRBJ2-7; D is unclear. V was pared by 6 bases and J by 1 base, with 4 bases between. The germline V gene encodes CDR1 MNHEY and CDR2 SMNVEV (reference sequence). The length of the CDR3 is 11 residues. The CDR3 DNA follows: TGTGCCAGCAGCACATCCTACGAGCAGTACTTC. It is translated as CASSTSYEQYF.

The sample holds one count of this clone. The rearrangement joins TRBV28 to TRBJ1-2, with no clear D. V lost 4 bases, J lost 8 bases, and 14 bases lay in between. The V gene's germline CDR1 is MDHEN and CDR2 SYDVKM. The CDR3 runs to 13 residues. The DNA of the CDR3 is TGTGCCAGCAGTTCGCCCGAGGGAGGCGGCTACACCTTC. Translating it yields CASSSPEGGGYTF.

This clone was seen a single time. The chain couples TRBV28 to TRBJ1-2; 11 bases align to TRBD1. The V and J ends lost 2 bases and 2 bases, in that order; junction bases with no gene match: 4. The CDR3 loop spans 16 amino acids. The germline CDR1 and CDR2 sequences are MDHEN and SYDVKM. The CDR3 is CASSLRGTGGNYGYTF. Here the CDR3 DNA reads TGTGCCAGCAGTTTAAGGGGGACAGGGGGGAACTATGGCTACACCTTC.

The chain couples TRBV2 to TRBJ1-3; D unresolved. The CDR3 has 12 amino acids. Trimming removed 7 bases from V and 1 base from J, with 5 bases in between. Germline V gene sequence: CDR1 SNHLY, CDR2 FYNNEI. The CDR3 DNA sequence: TGTGCCAGCATGATATCTGGAAACACCATATATTTT. Amino acid sequence: CASMISGNTIYF.

With regard to this clone: A read error may be the cause here, since a much bigger clone is one base away. The chain uses TRBV19 and TRBJ2-5; either TRBD1 or TRBD2 may fit D (5 bases each). CDR3 length: 12 amino acids. Trimming left V 5 bases short and J 2 bases short, with 6 bases between. Per the germline V gene, CDR1 is LNHDA and CDR2 is SQIVND (reference sequence). DNA for the CDR3: TGTGCCAGTAGTTGGGGGCAAGAGACCCAGTACTTC. Protein: CASSWGQETQYF.

Points on this clone: The sample has other DNA sequences that encode this CDR3 too. The CDR3 region is CAISGGPDTEAFF. CDR3 bases: TGTGCCATCAGCGGGGGACCGGACACTGAAGCTTTCTTT. The chain couples TRBV10-3 to TRBJ1-1, with a tentative D call TRBD1 (5 bases). The germline V and J ends were trimmed by 6 bases and 3 bases, with 11 bases remaining between them. CDR1 is ENHRY and CDR2 is SYGVKD in the germline V gene. The CDR3 length is 13 residues.

The CDR3 DNA reads as TGCGCCAGCAGCCAAGAACTCACTAGCGGGGGGTTATACACCGGGGAGCTGTTTTTT. Its translation: CASSQELTSGGLYTGELFF. The rearrangement joins TRBV4-1 to TRBJ2-2; 12 bases fit TRBD2. V dropped 0 bases and J dropped 3; count of bases not matched to a gene: 8. Germline V gene sequence: CDR1 MGHRA, CDR2 YSYEKL. This CDR3 has 19 residues.

The rearrangement links TRBV6-5 to TRBJ2-4, with a weak D call TRBD2 (7 bases). The CDR3 loop spans 15 amino acids. Trimming pared 8 bases from V and 1 base from J, leaving 15 bases between. CDR1 is MNHEY, CDR2 SVGAGI, per germline. The CDR3 sequence is CASASRGAAKNIQYF. CDR3 in DNA: TGTGCCAGCGCGTCACGGGGGGCCGCCAAAAACATTCAGTACTTC.

This chain joins TRBV9 and TRBJ2-7; 9 bases agree with TRBD1. CDR3 size: 15 residues. V lost 0 bases, J lost 2 bases, and 3 bases stayed unmatched. Looked up from germline, CDR1 is SGDLS and CDR2 is YYNGEE. CDR3 DNA sequence: TGTGCCAGCAGCGTAGCAACAGGGGGCGCCTACGAGCAGTACTTC. It encodes CASSVATGGAYEQYF.

The chain carries TRBV21-1 and TRBJ1-2. TRBV21-1 is shown as a pseudogene. The CDR3 contains 16 residues. The CDR3, as DNA: TGTGCCAGCAGCAAAGCGCTCTGGTTGCGCGGCTATGGCTACACCTTC. Protein sequence: CASSKALWLRGYGYTF.

Worth noting for this clone: Other DNA sequences in this specimen translate into the identical CDR3. This rearrangement joins TRBV30 to TRBJ2-7; 9 nucleotides align to TRBD1. The CDR3 loop spans 12 amino acids. The junction had 0 bases not matched to a gene; V was cut back by 3 bases and J by 3 bases. CDR1 and CDR2 from the germline V gene are GTSNPN and SVGIG (reference sequence). The CDR3, as DNA: TGTGCCTGGAGGGACAGGGGCTACGAGCAGTACTTC. It codes for CAWRDRGYEQYF.

The rearrangement links TRBV5-4 to TRBJ2-7, with 13 bases matching TRBD2. The CDR3 extends over 16 amino acids. Trimming removed 0 bases from V and 6 bases from J; junction bases left unmatched: 6. Germline V gene data show CDR1 as SGHNT and CDR2 as YYREEE (reference sequence). The CDR3 region is CASSLAGLAGVGEQYF. For the CDR3, the DNA is TGTGCCAGCAGCTTGGCCGGACTAGCGGGAGTTGGCGAGCAGTACTTC.

This chain links TRBV2 with TRBJ1-2; the D is unclear. V was cut by 5 bases and J by 4 bases, with 8 bases left in between. This CDR3 has 12 residues. Germline CDR1 and CDR2: SNHLY and FYNNEI. CDR3 sequence reads: CASSPETYGYTF. The CDR3 region has the DNA TGTGCCAGCAGTCCCGAGACCTATGGCTACACCTTC.

This chain uses TRBV9 with TRBJ1-1; D is unclear. V was shortened by 4 bases and J by 4 bases, with 8 bases between the two germline ends. The CDR3 runs to 12 residues. The germline CDR1 and CDR2 sequences are SGDLS and YYNGEE. CDR3 in DNA: TGTGCCAGCAGCTCACTTGGCACTGAAGCTTTCTTT. Its protein product is CASSSLGTEAFF.

As concerns this clone: The sample contains more than one DNA sequence encoding this CDR3. The chain joins TRBV9 to TRBJ1-3, with a possible D match to TRBD1 (5 bases). Germline V gives CDR1 SGDLS, CDR2 YYNGEE. The CDR3 covers 16 residues. Trimming took 0 bases from V and 0 from J, leaving 10 bases between them. CDR3 sequence (DNA): TGTGCCAGCAGCGTAGGGCAGGGTGACTCTGGAAACACCATATATTTT. Its translation: CASSVGQGDSGNTIYF.

The rearrangement joins TRBV10-3 to TRBJ2-1; D ambiguous. Germline loops: CDR1 ENHRY, CDR2 SYGVKD. Deletions cut 4 bases from V and 9 bases from J, with 16 bases between. The CDR3 covers 14 residues. CDR3 amino acids: CAISADRNGVEQFF. The CDR3 DNA is TGTGCCATCAGTGCAGATAGGAATGGAGTTGAGCAGTTCTTC.

The gene calls are TRBV18 and TRBJ2-7; 9 bases map to TRBD1. Germline assignment: CDR1 KGHSH and CDR2 LQKENI. J was trimmed by 5 bases and V by 4 bases; bases with no gene match: 9. This CDR3 has 15 amino acids. For the CDR3, the DNA is TGTGCCAGCTCACGCCGGGACAGGGAAGGGGACGAGCAGTACTTC. It specifies CASSRRDREGDEQYF.

This chain connects TRBV10-3 to TRBJ2-2; tentatively, D is TRBD2 (6 bases). Germline CDR1 reads ENHRY; CDR2 reads SYGVKD. V lost 6 bases and J 0 bases, leaving 23 bases between the germline ends. The CDR3 length is 19 residues. The CDR3 sequence is CAISAASGRRDSNTGELFF. CDR3 DNA: TGTGCCATCAGCGCGGCTTCCGGGCGGAGGGATTCGAACACCGGGGAGCTGTTTTTT.

The V and J genes are TRBV18 and TRBJ1-2; tentative D call: TRBD1 (5 bases). V was clipped by 4 bases and J by 4 bases, with 19 bases between them. CDR3 length: 16 residues. Germline V CDR1 and CDR2: KGHSH, LQKENI. The CDR3 DNA follows: TGTGCCAGCTCACAAACCTCCGGCAGGGCCTCCTATGGCTACACCTTC. This encodes CASSQTSGRASYGYTF.

The chain links TRBV27 to TRBJ2-2; the match to TRBD1 covers 9 bases. CDR3 length equals 14 residues. V lost 6 bases and J lost 7; bases outside the gene matches: 6. Germline V gene sequence: CDR1 MNHEY, CDR2 SMNVEV (reference sequence). DNA for the CDR3: TGTGCCAGCAGGCGCACAGGGGGCTTCGGGGAGCTGTTTTTT. Translated: CASRRTGGFGELFF.

This rearrangement joins TRBV7-2 to TRBJ2-7; 11 bases are shared with TRBD2. The germline V gene has CDR1 SGHTA and CDR2 FQGNSA. V was clipped by 3 bases and J by 3 bases; unmatched bases: 1. This CDR3 region has 14 residues. The CDR3 sequence: CASSFGTSGYEQYF. The CDR3 DNA reads TGTGCCAGCAGCTTCGGGACTAGCGGCTACGAGCAGTACTTC.

This rearrangement joins TRBV5-1 to TRBJ2-3; no clear D gene. Deletions cut 1 base from V and 0 bases from J, with 9 bases between. This CDR3 region has 15 residues. CDR1 SGHRS and CDR2 YFSETQ come from the germline V gene. CDR3 residues: CASSLTPQSTDTQYF. DNA of the CDR3: TGCGCCAGCAGCTTGACGCCCCAGAGCACAGATACGCAGTATTTT.